This T cell receptor (beta chain) was recovered during a study of blood T cells in healthy people across ages. Study in general: Researchers report that template switching captured about one barcoded beta molecule per two T cells.

With each sample, at least 5.5 micrograms of total RNA were extracted. This CDR3 spans 16 amino acids. From germline, CDR1 is SGHRS and CDR2 YFSETQ. Trimming shortened V by 0 bases and J by 1 base, and 13 bases separated the two germline ends. For this clonotype: The antigen is unknown. This could be a read error, since a much larger clone is one nucleotide away.

Study-wide results and caveats: CMV infection status of these donors was not known.

It was with a sample-barcoded 5' primer and a J-beta primer mix that a second PCR of roughly 6 to 12 cycles was run. Unique molecular identifiers of 12 random nucleotides labeled each cDNA. TCRdb re-called the 5' RACE reads with MiXCR, one entry per CDR3 protein. The repertoire includes around 850,000 distinct CDR3 sequences, 36% of them detected once, and around 13% sits in the top ten. The rearrangement uses TRBV5-1 and TRBJ2-5, with D unclear. Material for sequencing was blood. The origin of this receptor is a man aged 18 to 29 in good health. The CDR3 DNA follows: TGCGCCAGCAGCTTGGTTTCCTACCCGACCCAAGAGACCCAGTACTTC. Translating it yields CASSLVSYPTQETQYF.